These 20 T cell receptor beta chains originate from one sample sequenced in a study of blood T cell repertoires in COVID-19. TCRdb's table, derived via immunoSEQ multiplex PCR, lists solely in-frame clones and lacks some. The repertoire holds approximately 89,000 clones, with 75% to 85% as singletons. Sequences were obtained from peripheral blood. The receptors stem from a woman of 80 years or more with acute or convalescent COVID-19.

CDR3 in DNA: TGTGCCAGCAGCTTACTCTCGGACAGACGCTCTGGAAACACCATATATTTT. The encoded protein is CASSLLSDRRSGNTIYF. The chain couples TRBV5-4 to TRBJ1-3; D is possibly TRBD1 (6 bases). Germline assignment: CDR1 SGHNT and CDR2 YYREEE (reference sequence). Trimming pared 2 bases from V and 0 bases from J, leaving 15 bases between. This CDR3 is built from 17 residues.

This clone came up a few times. The J gene is TRBJ1-5, the V gene TRBV27, with 8 positions matching TRBD1. The V gene's germline CDR1 is MNHEY and CDR2 SMNVEV (reference sequence). The CDR3 is 14 residues long. J lost 5 bases, V lost 7 bases, and 7 bases had no gene match. For the CDR3, the DNA is TGTGCCAGCAATCGACAGGGGTGGTATCAGCCCCAGCATTTT. Its protein is CASNRQGWYQPQHF.

V gene TRBV7-2 combines with J gene TRBJ1-2, with 8 positions matching TRBD1. CDR3 length equals 16 residues. J gave up 0 bases and V 5 bases, and 8 bases lay outside the gene matches. Germline CDR1 SGHTA, CDR2 FQGNSA. The CDR3 nucleotides read TGTGCCAGCAGCCCAGGGACAGGTTTAGCTAACTATGGCTACACCTTC. This codes for CASSPGTGLANYGYTF.

The chain carries TRBV10-3 and TRBJ2-7; a weak D match, TRBD1 (5 bases). The CDR3 runs to 11 residues. Germline V gene sequence: CDR1 ENHRY, CDR2 SYGVKD. The germline V and J ends were trimmed by 9 bases and 1 base, with 7 bases remaining between them. For the CDR3, the DNA is TGTGCCATTACAGGTTCCTACGAGCAGTACTTC. Translated: CAITGSYEQYF.

The J gene is TRBJ2-3, the V gene TRBV3-1 (or the pseudogene TRBV3-2), with 7 nucleotides matching TRBD2. From germline, CDR1 is LGHDT and CDR2 YNNKEL (reference sequence). V shed 3 bases and J 3 bases; nucleotides not matched to a gene: 6. The CDR3 runs 15 residues. CDR3 DNA sequence: TGTGCCAGCAGCCAGCCGGGACTACAGACAGATACGCAGTATTTT. This gives the protein CASSQPGLQTDTQYF.

The V call is TRBV3-1 (or the pseudogene TRBV3-2), the J call TRBJ1-6; possible D gene TRBD1, 6 bases. The CDR3 loop spans 19 amino acids. The V gene lost 2 bases and the J gene lost 6 bases, with 23 bases spanning the gap. Germline lookup yields CDR1 LGHDT and CDR2 YNNKEL (reference sequence). The CDR3 region is CASSQRGTSLSLSNSPLHF. The DNA of the CDR3 is TGTGCCAGCAGCCAAAGGGGGACATCCTTGAGTTTGAGTAATTCACCCCTCCACTTT.

J is TRBJ2-1 and V is TRBV5-1; perhaps TRBD1 as D (7 bases). Germline lookup yields CDR1 SGHRS and CDR2 YFSETQ. The CDR3 runs 14 residues. Trimming removed 5 bases from V and 2 bases from J, with 11 bases in between. DNA for the CDR3: TGCGCCAGCAGAGGAGGGGGCCCCTACAATGAGCAGTTCTTC. Translation: CASRGGGPYNEQFF.

The chain uses TRBV3-1 (or the pseudogene TRBV3-2) and TRBJ1-4; 9 bases fit TRBD1. Germline V gene data show CDR1 as LGHDT and CDR2 as YNNKEL (reference sequence). The CDR3 length is 15 residues. Trimming at V came to 4 bases and at J to 5 bases, leaving 5 bases not matched to a gene. Here the CDR3 reads CASSPIQGANEKLFF. The CDR3 DNA sequence: TGTGCCAGCAGCCCGATACAGGGGGCGAATGAAAAACTGTTTTTT.

The chain combines TRBV19 with TRBJ1-5, with unresolved D. The CDR3 loop spans 12 amino acids. Germline CDR1 and CDR2: LNHDA and SQIVND (reference sequence). Trimming took 4 bases from V and 15 from J, leaving 16 bases between them. The CDR3 protein is CASSTGSALRHF. Written as DNA, the CDR3 is TGTGCCAGTAGTACGGGTAGCGCACTTCGGCATTTT.

The rearrangement uses TRBV3-1 (or the pseudogene TRBV3-2) and TRBJ2-2; no clear D. The V and J ends lost 3 bases and 7 bases respectively, with 12 bases between them. Germline loops: CDR1 LGHDT, CDR2 YNNKEL (reference sequence). The CDR3 extends over 14 amino acids. CDR3 coding DNA: TGTGCCAGCAGCCACTACGTTCAAGTCGGGGAGCTGTTTTTT. This sequence encodes CASSHYVQVGELFF.

The chain has TRBV7-9 and TRBJ2-1, with 8 bases lining up with TRBD2. The CDR3 extends over 16 amino acids. Germline-derived CDR1 and CDR2 are SEHNR and FQNEAQ (reference sequence). V dropped 4 bases and J dropped 9; count of bases not matched to a gene: 14. CDR3 protein: CASSSIRGGIGGEQFF. The CDR3 bases are TGTGCCAGCAGCTCCATCCGCGGGGGGATCGGGGGTGAGCAGTTCTTC.

This chain connects TRBV5-1 to TRBJ2-1; no reliable D call. The germline V and J ends were trimmed by 0 bases and 0 bases, with 7 bases remaining between them. The CDR3 sequence is 15 residues long. CDR1 is SGHRS and CDR2 is YFSETQ in the germline V gene. In DNA, the CDR3 is TGCGCCAGCAGCTTGGTCCAGGACTCCTACAATGAGCAGTTCTTC. Encoded protein: CASSLVQDSYNEQFF.

The rearrangement joins TRBV6-6 to TRBJ2-7, with no clear D. The CDR3 is 13 residues long. Germline CDR1 reads MNHNY; CDR2 reads SVGAGI (reference sequence). Trimming took off 6 bases at V and 6 bases at J, with 15 bases between the two ends. Here the CDR3 DNA reads TGTGCCAGCAGGCCCGAGGTTCTCTCCGAGCAGTACTTC. As protein: CASRPEVLSEQYF.

The gene calls are TRBV30 and TRBJ1-3; TRBD1 is a possible D gene (5 bases). CDR3 length: 15 amino acids. Trimming left V 0 bases short and J 3 bases short, with 12 bases between. Germline V gene sequence: CDR1 GTSNPN, CDR2 SVGIG (reference sequence). The CDR3 DNA is TGTGCCTGGAGTGTCGGAGGGGCTCTTGGAAACACCATATATTTT. Translated, it gives CAWSVGGALGNTIYF.

V gene TRBV20-1 combines with J gene TRBJ2-1; TRBD2 agrees at 7 bases. Trimming removed 3 bases from V and 9 bases from J; junction bases left unmatched: 5. CDR3 length: 12 amino acids. The V gene's germline CDR1 is DFQATT and CDR2 SNEGSKA (reference sequence). CDR3 DNA sequence: TGCAGTGCTAGTACTAGCGAGAGTGAGCAGTTCTTC. Translating gives CSASTSESEQFF.

The V call is TRBV19, the J call TRBJ1-5; the D gene is possibly TRBD1 (5 bases). The germline V and J ends were trimmed by 3 bases and 0 bases, with 9 bases remaining between them. The germline V gene encodes CDR1 LNHDA and CDR2 SQIVND (reference sequence). The CDR3 loop spans 15 amino acids. The CDR3 here is CASSMGGYSNQPQHF. As DNA, the CDR3 is TGTGCCAGTAGTATGGGGGGGTATAGCAATCAGCCCCAGCATTTT.

The rearrangement joins TRBV12-3 or TRBV12-4 to TRBJ2-7; TRBD2 aligns across 7 bases. The CDR3 has 13 amino acids. J was trimmed by 3 bases and V by 4 bases; bases with no gene match: 3. CDR3 sequence (DNA): TGTGCCAGCAGTTCTAGCGGTCGCTACGAGCAGTACTTC. It translates to CASSSSGRYEQYF.

This clone was recorded once. The chain recombines TRBV7-2 with TRBJ1-2, with 10 bases fitting TRBD1. The CDR3 has 15 residues. The V segment lost 5 bases and the J segment 4 bases; nucleotides outside the gene matches: 7. The germline V gene has CDR1 SGHTA and CDR2 FQGNSA. In DNA, the CDR3 is TGTGCCAGCAGCCTAGGGGGACAGGGGAGCTATGGCTACACCTTC. It specifies CASSLGGQGSYGYTF.

V and J are TRBV3-1 (or the pseudogene TRBV3-2) and TRBJ2-3; D possibly corresponds to TRBD2 (6 bases). The germline gives CDR1 LGHDT, CDR2 YNNKEL (reference sequence). Trimming took off 3 bases at V and 5 bases at J, with 15 bases between the two ends. CDR3 length equals 15 residues. CDR3: CASSHEGLIRDTQYF. In nucleotides, the CDR3 is TGTGCCAGCAGCCATGAGGGACTTATCAGAGATACGCAGTATTTT.

The CDR3 DNA sequence: TGTGCCAGCAGCCTCAGACTAGCGGGAGGCTTCCACAATGAGCAGTTCTTC. Translated, it gives CASSLRLAGGFHNEQFF. The chain joins TRBV3-1 (or the pseudogene TRBV3-2) to TRBJ2-1, with TRBD2 matching 13 bases. Germline values: CDR1 LGHDT, CDR2 YNNKEL (reference sequence). The CDR3 is 17 residues long. V shed 4 bases, J shed 5 bases, and the junction held 8 bases outside the gene matches.